Sequencing of this T cell receptor (beta chain) was carried out in a study of response to subunit inactivated influenza vaccine. This clonotype was found many times. The antigen is unknown. V lost 8 bases and J 1 base, leaving 8 bases between the germline ends. The CDR3 totals 12 residues. MiXCR, applied by TCRdb to the RT-PCR reads, yields one record per CDR3 protein. The sample holds more than 600,000 distinct CDR3 sequences; roughly 20% are singletons and the top ten take roughly 10%. Study observations and caveats: Each seasonal influenza vaccination, the authors suggested, recruits few new T cells.

This receptor was taken from a man aged 45 to 65 who received an inactivated influenza vaccine. Material: PBMCs from blood, obtained 4 to 6 days after vaccination. V gene TRBV12-3 or TRBV12-4 combines with J gene TRBJ1-1; D is undetermined. The CDR3 region is CASRPRNTEAFF. CDR3 DNA: TGTGCCAGCCGACCACGGAACACTGAAGCTTTCTTT.